These T cell receptor beta chains were read from a single sample in a study of post-analysis software for immune sequencing data. TCRdb passed the PCR reads through MiXCR, listing each CDR3 protein once. The data contain roughly 200,000 distinct CDR3 sequences, 29% of them singletons. Specimen: blood. These receptors were collected from a girl younger than 18 with multiple sclerosis. Each CDR3 is given with its conserved first and last residue. Each record gives: D gene, J gene, clone size, V gene, CDR3 DNA, CDR3 protein. D genes are given only for firm matches. Clone sizes are given selectively: once, few, many, or a class where the clone is expanded.

NA | TRBJ2-2 | few | TRBV5-1 | TGCGCCAGCAGCTTGGGTTACACCGGGGAGCTGTTTTTT | CASSLGYTGELFF
NA | TRBJ1-1 | few | TRBV7-7 | TGTGCTAGCGGGGAAGGACAGCAAAACACTGAAGCTTTCTTT | CASGEGQQNTEAFF
NA | TRBJ1-5 | few | TRBV21-1 | TGTGCCAGCAGCAAAGTTACCGGAGAGAAACGAATTTTATCGCCCCAGCATTTT | CASSKVTGEKRILSPQHF
NA | TRBJ2-3 | many | TRBV5-1 | TGCGCCAGCAGCTTCTCAGGGGAGGTGACAGATACGCAGTATTTT | CASSFSGEVTDTQYF
TRBD1 | TRBJ2-3 | many | TRBV28 | TGTGCCAGCAGTTTTGATGGGGACAGGGAACTCACAGATACGCAGTATTTT | CASSFDGDRELTDTQYF
TRBD1 | TRBJ1-2 | few | TRBV3-1 | TGTGCCAGCAGCCCGCGACAGGGTTTAAGCTATGGCTACACCTTC | CASSPRQGLSYGYTF
NA | TRBJ2-7 | many | TRBV5-1 | TGCGCCAGCAGCTTGGGGGGCGGGTATACCTACGAGCAGTACTTC | CASSLGGGYTYEQYF
NA | TRBJ1-4 | few | TRBV14 | TGTGCCAGCAGCCTACGTAGTGGGCGGTCTAATGAAAAACTGTTTTTT | CASSLRSGRSNEKLFF
TRBD1 | TRBJ1-1 | NA | TRBV5-1 | TGCGCCAGCAGCCTCAGGACAGGTTTGAACACTGAAGCTTTCTTT | CASSLRTGLNTEAFF
NA | TRBJ1-3 | few | TRBV6-5 | TGTGCCAGCAGGAAGGGGAACTCTGGAAACACCATATATTTT | CASRKGNSGNTIYF
NA | TRBJ1-4 | many | TRBV7-8 | TGTGCCAGCAAGGACCGTACGGGGTCTAGAAAACTGTTTTTT | CASKDRTGSRKLFF
NA | TRBJ2-5 | many | TRBV15 | TGTGCCACCAGCAGAGATATGAGGGGGGGAGAGACCCAGTACTTC | CATSRDMRGGETQYF
NA | TRBJ2-1 | many | TRBV19 | TGTGCCAGTAGTATAGGGATACTAGAACACAATGAGCAGTTCTTC | CASSIGILEHNEQFF
TRBD2 | TRBJ2-2 | few | TRBV6-1 | TGTGCCAGCAGTTCGCCTAGCGGGAACACCGGGGAGCTGTTTTTT | CASSSPSGNTGELFF
NA | TRBJ1-3 | once | TRBV15 | TGTGCCACCACCGACGGTGGGACATTGAGAAACACCATATATTTT | CATTDGGTLRNTIYF
TRBD2 | TRBJ2-5 | NA | TRBV11-1 | TGTGCCAGCAGCTCGGGACTAGCGGGGGCTCAAGAGACCCAGTACTTC | CASSSGLAGAQETQYF
NA | TRBJ1-1 | NA | TRBV18 | TGTGCCAGCTCACCGGTACAGAACACTGAAGCTTTCTTT | CASSPVQNTEAFF
NA | TRBJ2-7 | many | TRBV5-6 | TGTGCCAGCAGCTTGGGTGGGACGGTGAGCTCCTACGAGCAGTACTTC | CASSLGGTVSSYEQYF
NA | TRBJ2-1 | NA | TRBV11-2 | TGTGCCAGCAGCCTCGTGTGGGGGGCAGAAAATGAGCAGTTCTTC | CASSLVWGAENEQFF
NA | TRBJ1-6 | many | TRBV7-2 | TGTGCCAGCAGCTCCCGTAATTCACCCCTCCACTTT | CASSSRNSPLHF
NA | TRBJ2-2 | once | TRBV28 | TGTGCCAGTTTACCCCCAGAAACCGGGGAGCGGTTTTTT | CASLPPETGERFF
NA | TRBJ2-5 | NA | TRBV20-1 | TGCAGTGCTAGACCCTCTTTAGCGGGACAGGGAGAGACCCAGTACTTC | CSARPSLAGQGETQYF
TRBD2 | TRBJ2-5 | many | TRBV12-3/TRBV12-4 | TGTGCCAGCAGTTTAAGGCTAGCGGGAGGGTTAGAGACCCAGTACTTC | CASSLRLAGGLETQYF
TRBD2 | TRBJ2-7 | NA | TRBV20-1 | TGCAGTGCTAGAGATGCTAGCGGGGGAGTCTGGAACGAGCAGTACTTC | CSARDASGGVWNEQYF
TRBD1 | TRBJ2-1 | medium-sized | TRBV12-3/TRBV12-4 | TGTGCCAGCAGTTTAATTAGCCAGGGGGCGGATGAGCAGTTCTTC | CASSLISQGADEQFF
TRBD2 | TRBJ2-5 | many | TRBV28 | TGTGCCAGCAGTTCTTGGACTAGCGGGAGTGGAGGGCGATTGGAGACCCAGTACTTC | CASSSWTSGSGGRLETQYF
NA | TRBJ1-5 | few | TRBV7-9 | TGTGCCAGCAGCCCTACCTGGGGGGCTAAGATATATAGCAATCAGCCCCAGCATTTT | CASSPTWGAKIYSNQPQHF
TRBD1 | TRBJ1-6 | many | TRBV7-2 | TGTGCCAGCAGCTCGGTGGGACAGACAAATTCACCCCTCCACTTT | CASSSVGQTNSPLHF
NA | TRBJ1-1 | NA | TRBV12-3/TRBV12-4 | TGTGCCAGCAGTTTAGTTTATGGTGAAGCTTTCTTT | CASSLVYGEAFF
NA | TRBJ2-1 | NA | TRBV4-3 | TGCGCCAGCAGCCACACTAGCCGGAGCTCCAATGAGCAGTTCTTC | CASSHTSRSSNEQFF
NA | TRBJ2-1 | many | TRBV29-1 | TGCAGCGCCACAAACTACAATGAGCAGTTCTTC | CSATNYNEQFF
NA | TRBJ1-1 | NA | TRBV9 | TGTGCCAGCAGCGTTTTGGCAAGCGGCACTGAAGCTTTCTTT | CASSVLASGTEAFF
TRBD1 | TRBJ1-2 | NA | TRBV5-1 | TGCGCCAGCAGCTTTACGGGACAGAGCTATGGCTACACCTTC | CASSFTGQSYGYTF
NA | TRBJ2-4 | NA | TRBV27 | TGTGCCAGCAGTTATGCGGGGTGGTCCAAAAACATTCAGTACTTC | CASSYAGWSKNIQYF
NA | TRBJ1-2 | NA | TRBV5-5 | TGTGCCAGCAGCTTGGAGGCAGTCCGCCGGGGAGGCTACACCTTC | CASSLEAVRRGGYTF
NA | TRBJ2-2 | few | TRBV5-1 | TGCGCCAGCAGCTTGACCATGGACACCGGGGAGCTGTTTTTT | CASSLTMDTGELFF
TRBD1 | TRBJ2-4 | many | TRBV18 | TGTGCCAGCTCCCCGGACAGGGGAACGAACATTCAGTACTTC | CASSPDRGTNIQYF
TRBD1 | TRBJ1-2 | many | TRBV28 | TGTGCCAGCAGTTTAGTCGACAGGGGTGGTTATGGCTACACCTTC | CASSLVDRGGYGYTF
NA | TRBJ1-1 | few | TRBV10-3 | TGTGCCATCAGCAGGGAGGAGTACACTGAAGCTTTCTTT | CAISREEYTEAFF
TRBD2 | TRBJ2-7 | NA | TRBV18 | TGTGCCAGCTCGCCTCCGGGAGGTACGGACGAGCAGTACTTC | CASSPPGGTDEQYF
NA | TRBJ2-5 | NA | TRBV5-1 | TGCGCCAGCAGCTTACGTCCTGGAGAAGAGACCCAGTACTTC | CASSLRPGEETQYF
NA | TRBJ1-1 | few | TRBV20-1 | TGCAGTGCTAATAGGCCAGGGGACACTGAAGCTTTCTTT | CSANRPGDTEAFF
NA | TRBJ1-4 | few | TRBV2 | TGTGCCAGCAGGAGGGGGGGCCAGGAAAAACTGTTTTTT | CASRRGGQEKLFF
NA | TRBJ2-3 | few | TRBV29-1 | TGCAGCGTGGCGCCCCAGGGTGCAGATACGCAGTATTTT | CSVAPQGADTQYF
NA | TRBJ1-4 | few | TRBV5-1 | TGCGCCAGCAGCCTGGCTGGAGAAAAACTGTTTTTT | CASSLAGEKLFF
NA | TRBJ1-5 | NA | TRBV20-1 | TGCAGTGCTAGAGATCGGCAGGGTTATAGCAATCAGCCCCAGCATTTT | CSARDRQGYSNQPQHF
TRBD2 | TRBJ2-7 | many | TRBV20-1 | TGCAGTGCTCCGAGAGCGGGAGAATTCGATTACGAGCAGTACTTC | CSAPRAGEFDYEQYF
TRBD1 | TRBJ1-1 | NA | TRBV12-3/TRBV12-4 | TGTGCCAGCATCCAAAGACAGGGGGTTAGAAGCACTGAAGCTTTCTTT | CASIQRQGVRSTEAFF
NA | TRBJ1-1 | NA | TRBV5-1 | TGCGCCAGCAGCTTGGAACGGACGGTGAACACTGAAGCTTTCTTT | CASSLERTVNTEAFF
NA | TRBJ2-7 | many | TRBV20-1 | TGCAGTGCTATTCCAGCTACAGGAGTGGGGAACGAGCAGTACTTC | CSAIPATGVGNEQYF
TRBD2 | TRBJ2-1 | NA | TRBV4-3 | TGCGCCAGCAGCCAAGATTCGGGAGGAGGCAATGAGCAGTTCTTC | CASSQDSGGGNEQFF
NA | TRBJ2-5 | many | TRBV20-1 | TGCAGTGCTAGGGTACCAGGGGCTATGCCAAGGGAGACCCAGTACTTC | CSARVPGAMPRETQYF
TRBD2 | TRBJ2-4 | NA | TRBV27 | TGTGCCAGCAGTTTATCAGCACTAGCGGAAGAGCTAGCCAAAAACATTCAGTACTTC | CASSLSALAEELAKNIQYF
TRBD2 | TRBJ2-4 | many | TRBV20-1 | TGCAGTGCTTCACGGCGGGGGATAGCCAAAAACATTCAGTACTTC | CSASRRGIAKNIQYF
NA | TRBJ2-7 | many | TRBV20-1 | TGCAGTGCTAGAGATGGGACCTCCTACGAGCAGTACTTC | CSARDGTSYEQYF
NA | TRBJ2-4 | many | TRBV29-1 | TGCAGCGTTGAGTACGGGGCCAAAAACATTCAGTACTTC | CSVEYGAKNIQYF
NA | TRBJ1-5 | few | TRBV5-5 | TGTGCCAGCAGCTTGCGGGCAGATAGCAATCAGCCCCAGCATTTT | CASSLRADSNQPQHF
NA | TRBJ2-5 | many | TRBV6-6 | TGTGCCAGCAGTCAGCAAGACAGGAGGGAGACCCAGTACTTC | CASSQQDRRETQYF
NA | TRBJ2-7 | once | TRBV7-9 | TGTGCCAGCAGTAGCCGGGACGGGGGCCACAATGAGCAGTACTTC | CASSSRDGGHNEQYF